This entry describes one TCR beta chain. The data stem from a study of blood T cells in healthy people across ages. The CDR3 covers 13 residues. Per germline, CDR1 SGHDT and CDR2 YYEEEE. Trimming removed 5 bases from V and 4 bases from J, with 12 bases in between. A J-beta primer mix and a sample-barcoded 5' primer were used in a second PCR of roughly 7 to 12 cycles. A single record per CDR3 protein comes from TCRdb applying MiXCR to the 5' RACE reads. Of 500,000 to 600,000 distinct CDR3 sequences detected, roughly 29% appear once; the ten largest clones hold about 18%. The V and J genes are TRBV5-6 and TRBJ1-2; no firm D call. The sequencing input was blood. The sequence derives from a woman aged 70-85 years in good health. The CDR3 DNA reads as TGTGCCAGCAGTAGGAGACGACTCTATGGCTACACCTTC. Protein product: CASSRRRLYGYTF.